These T cell receptor beta chains were read from a single sample in a study of blood T cell repertoires in COVID-19. Assay used: immunoSEQ multiplex PCR; TCRdb lists only in-frame clones, some missing. The data contain 90,000 to 130,000 clones, 60% to 80% of them singletons. The specimen sequenced was peripheral blood. Receptors were obtained from a woman of 80 years or more with active or convalescent COVID-19. Both conserved end residues are part of each CDR3. Each record gives: CDR3 protein, CDR3 length, V gene, J gene.

CASSRQQGTETQYF	14	TRBV7-8	TRBJ2-5
CASSNEVNTEAFF	13	TRBV2	TRBJ1-1
CASSPRQGSYEQYF	14	TRBV18	TRBJ2-7
CASSYGTWESYEQYF	15	TRBV5-4	TRBJ2-7
CASSPGGTTGPRKNSPLHF	19	TRBV27	TRBJ1-6
CASSTGTGSYNEQFF	15	TRBV7-3	TRBJ2-1
CASVIEGGNTEAFF	14	TRBV7-9	TRBJ1-1
CSVGGRASYNEQFF	14	TRBV29-1	TRBJ2-1
CASSLEWATGELFF	14	TRBV5-1	TRBJ2-2
CASSAYRGRWETQYF	15	TRBV21-1	TRBJ2-5
CASSIQGRGGDQPQHF	16	TRBV19	TRBJ1-5
CAWRTRVWGYTF	12	TRBV30	TRBJ1-2
CASSYTPGQGYNEQFF	16	TRBV6-5	TRBJ2-1
CASSVGLAGAYSEQYF	16	TRBV9	TRBJ2-7
CASSLLAASGTTGELFF	17	TRBV18	TRBJ2-2
CASSRSGGKAFF	12	TRBV11-2	TRBJ1-1
CASSPTSGTAYGYTF	15	TRBV27	TRBJ1-2
CASGLADSMNTEAFF	15	TRBV12-5	TRBJ1-1
CASSLRDRADEQYF	14	TRBV6-5	TRBJ2-7
CASRPAGVNEQFF	13	TRBV6-5	TRBJ2-1
CSVGRGDNEQFF	12	TRBV29-1	TRBJ2-1
CASSQLQGDGYTF	13	TRBV3-1/TRBV3-2	TRBJ1-2
CASSFTTSRMQFF	13	TRBV27	TRBJ2-1
CASLWDYNTGELFF	14	TRBV6-5	TRBJ2-2
CAISGPAGMETQYF	14	TRBV10-3	TRBJ2-5
CASSFGDRGFESYTF	15	TRBV5-6	TRBJ1-2
CASSSGLAIHNEQFF	15	TRBV11-3	TRBJ2-1
CASSSTGLGELFF	13	TRBV9	TRBJ2-2
CASSPTPLRSPLHF	14	TRBV9	TRBJ1-6
CAISLTTGQGTDTQYF	16	TRBV10-3	TRBJ2-3
CSVEPNYGYTF	11	TRBV20-1	TRBJ1-2
CASTGLASPIEQFF	14	TRBV18	TRBJ2-1
CASTLAGGGDTQYF	14	TRBV5-1	TRBJ2-3
CASSLGAASNQYF	13	TRBV7-3	TRBJ2-4
CASSLLGGSSYNEQFF	16	TRBV5-1	TRBJ2-1
CASSPWDRPNYGYTF	15	TRBV7-9	TRBJ1-2
CASSLDTGTEAFF	13	TRBV5-1	TRBJ1-1
CAISESGQGGTGELFF	16	TRBV10-3	TRBJ2-2
CASRRNRGANYGYTF	15	TRBV7-2	TRBJ1-2
CASMQGWDGYTF	12	TRBV6-5	TRBJ1-2
CASSLPATSYNYEQYF	16	TRBV28	TRBJ2-7
CASNRQGMADTQYF	14	TRBV19	TRBJ2-3
CASSLRTGSYNEQFF	15	TRBV7-9	TRBJ2-1
CASSPSWKHGNEQYF	15	TRBV3-1/TRBV3-2	TRBJ2-7
CASSPRDRGGYTF	13	TRBV7-9	TRBJ1-2
CASSLRQGAYEQYF	14	TRBV18	TRBJ2-7
CASSHPGQGGNEQFF	15	TRBV4-2	TRBJ2-1